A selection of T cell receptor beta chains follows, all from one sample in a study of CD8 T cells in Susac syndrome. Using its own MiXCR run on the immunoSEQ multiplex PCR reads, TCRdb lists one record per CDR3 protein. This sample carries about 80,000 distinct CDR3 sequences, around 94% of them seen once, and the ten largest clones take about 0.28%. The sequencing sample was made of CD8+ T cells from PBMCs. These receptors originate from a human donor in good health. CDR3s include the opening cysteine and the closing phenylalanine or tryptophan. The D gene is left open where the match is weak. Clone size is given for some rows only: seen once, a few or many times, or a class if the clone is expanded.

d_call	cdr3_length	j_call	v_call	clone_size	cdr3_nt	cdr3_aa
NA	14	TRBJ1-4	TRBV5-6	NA	TGTGCCAGCAGCTTGGGGCAGTTTAATGAAAAACTGTTTTTT	CASSLGQFNEKLFF
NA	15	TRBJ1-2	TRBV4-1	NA	TGCGCCAGCAGCCAAGCGCCGACCCCCCCCCAGGGCTACACCTTC	CASSQAPTPPQGYTF
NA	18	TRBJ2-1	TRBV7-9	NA	TGTGCCAGCAGCTCGCCACTAGCAGGAGGGATTTCCTACAATGAGCAGTTCTTC	CASSSPLAGGISYNEQFF
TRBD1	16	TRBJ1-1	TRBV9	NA	TGTGCCAGCAGCCCCCAACCTAGACAGGGGCTCACTGAAGCTTTCTTT	CASSPQPRQGLTEAFF
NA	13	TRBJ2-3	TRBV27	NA	TGTGCCAGCAGTTCGCCCCGGTTTGATACGCAGTATTTT	CASSSPRFDTQYF
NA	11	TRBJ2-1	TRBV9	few	TGTGCCAGCAGCACCACCACTGAGCAGTTCTTC	CASSTTTEQFF
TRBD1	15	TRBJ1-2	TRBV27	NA	TGTGCCAGCAGGGCTCGACAGGGAGCTGTCGATGGCTACACCTTC	CASRARQGAVDGYTF
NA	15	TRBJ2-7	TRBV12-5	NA	TGTGCTAGTGGTTCCCCCGACAGAACCCTCTACGAGCAGTACTTC	CASGSPDRTLYEQYF
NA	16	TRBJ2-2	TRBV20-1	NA	TGCAGTGCTCAAGGGGCTAGCGAGACGAACACCGGGGAGCTGTTTTTT	CSAQGASETNTGELFF
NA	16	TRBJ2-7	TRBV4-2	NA	TGTGCCAGCAGCCAAGAAGGGGGAGGTGAGACCTACGAGCAGTACTTC	CASSQEGGGETYEQYF
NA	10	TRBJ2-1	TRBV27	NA	TGTGCCACCGGCTACAATGAGCAGTTCTTC	CATGYNEQFF
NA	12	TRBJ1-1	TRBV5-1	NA	TGCGCCAGCATGGGAGTTGCGGCTGAAGCTTTCTTT	CASMGVAAEAFF
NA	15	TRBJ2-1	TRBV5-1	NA	TGCGCCAGCAGCTTTGGCAGGCAGCGATACAATGAGCAGTTCTTC	CASSFGRQRYNEQFF
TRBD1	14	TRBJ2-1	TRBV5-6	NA	TGTGCCAGCAGCTTTGACAGGGTCCAGGGTGAGCAGTTCTTC	CASSFDRVQGEQFF
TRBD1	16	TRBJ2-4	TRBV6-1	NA	TGTGCCAGCAGTGAAGAGGGGACAGGGGGCAAAAACATTCAGTACTTC	CASSEEGTGGKNIQYF
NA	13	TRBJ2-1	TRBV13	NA	TGTGCCAGCAGCCCCGGGGGCGCCGGTGAGCAGTTCTTC	CASSPGGAGEQFF
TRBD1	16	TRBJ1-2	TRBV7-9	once	TGTGCCAGCAGCTCCTTGGACAGGGGCGGTGTCTATGGCTACACCTTC	CASSSLDRGGVYGYTF
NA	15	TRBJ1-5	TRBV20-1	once	TGCAGTGCTAGCGCGTCGGGGAGGATTAATCAGCCCCAGCATTTT	CSASASGRINQPQHF
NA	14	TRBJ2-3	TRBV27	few	TGTGCCAGCAGTTTAAACAGGGGAGGTGATACGCAGTATTTT	CASSLNRGGDTQYF
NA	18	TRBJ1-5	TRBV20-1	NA	TGCAGTGCTAGAGCAGGGAGTTTCGTGACTTATAGCAATCAGCCCCAGCATTTT	CSARAGSFVTYSNQPQHF
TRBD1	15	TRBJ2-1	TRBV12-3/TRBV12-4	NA	TGTGCCAGCAGTACCCGGGACAGGGGTCTCAATGAGCAGTTCTTC	CASSTRDRGLNEQFF
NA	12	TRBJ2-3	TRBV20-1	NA	TGCAGTGCTAGCTGGTTGACAGATACGCAGTATTTT	CSASWLTDTQYF
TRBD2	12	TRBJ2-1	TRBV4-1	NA	TGCGCCAGCAGCCAAGGGGCGGGAGTGCAGTTCTTC	CASSQGAGVQFF
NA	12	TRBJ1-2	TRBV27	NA	TGTGCCAGCAGTTTACCGGGCTATGGCTACACCTTC	CASSLPGYGYTF
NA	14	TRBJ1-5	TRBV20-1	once	TGCAGTGCCCTCGTCGGGTTTGGCAATCAGCCCCAGCATTTT	CSALVGFGNQPQHF
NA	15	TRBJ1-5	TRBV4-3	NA	TGCGCCAGCAGTGAGGGACGCTATAGCAATCAGCCCCAGCATTTT	CASSEGRYSNQPQHF
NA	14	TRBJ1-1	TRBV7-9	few	TGTGCCAGCAGCTTTCGGGGGGCAGGAACTGAAGCTTTCTTT	CASSFRGAGTEAFF
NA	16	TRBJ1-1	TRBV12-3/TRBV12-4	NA	TGTGCCAGCAGTTCCCCGACCTCGGTTTGGAACACTGAAGCTTTCTTT	CASSSPTSVWNTEAFF
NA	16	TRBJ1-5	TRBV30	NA	TGTGCCTGGAGTGTACCTTGGTTATCAAGCAATCAGCCCCAGCATTTT	CAWSVPWLSSNQPQHF
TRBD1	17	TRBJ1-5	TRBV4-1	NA	TGCGCCAGCAGCCAAGACGGGGGAACAGGGGGTATGCAGCCCCAGCATTTT	CASSQDGGTGGMQPQHF
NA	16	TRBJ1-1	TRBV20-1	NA	TGCAGTGCTAGAGATCTAATAAGGCTTCGCAACACTGAAGCTTTCTTT	CSARDLIRLRNTEAFF
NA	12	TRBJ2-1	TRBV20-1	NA	TGCAGTGCTAGAAGGGACTACAATGAGCAGTTCTTC	CSARRDYNEQFF
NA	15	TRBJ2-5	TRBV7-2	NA	TGTGCCAGCAGCATTTCCCCTGCCAAGGTGGAGACCCAGTACTTC	CASSISPAKVETQYF
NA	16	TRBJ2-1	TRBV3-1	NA	TGTGCCAGCAGCCACTCGCTGGGGGTATCGCGGGATGAGCAGTTCTTC	CASSHSLGVSRDEQFF
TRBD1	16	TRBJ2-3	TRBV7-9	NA	TGTGCCAGCAGCCATTGGCTGACAGGGGAGGAGGATACGCAGTATTTT	CASSHWLTGEEDTQYF
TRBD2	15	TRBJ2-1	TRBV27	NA	TGTGCCAGCAGTATAAGCGGGAGAACCTACAATGAGCAGTTCTTC	CASSISGRTYNEQFF
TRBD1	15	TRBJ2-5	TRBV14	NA	TGTGCCAGCAGCCAAGTGGACAGGGGAGGGGAGACCCAGTACTTC	CASSQVDRGGETQYF